Described below is a single TCR beta chain sequence and its context. No cognate antigen has been identified for it. Per-base qualities were not stored, and no clone one base away is much larger. Trimming removed 3 bases from V and 4 bases from J, leaving 16 bases between the germline ends. The CDR3 has 15 amino acids, counting the end cysteine and phenylalanine. Solely the CDR3 DNA is kept, with 45 bases framed from the first base. In the germline V gene (reference sequence), CDR1 corresponds to LNHDA and CDR2 to SQIVND. Library generation was performed with the immunoSEQ multiplex PCR assay. For most patients, genomic DNA was subjected to high-throughput TCR-beta CDR3 sequencing by Adaptive Biotechnologies. Per the original workflow: TCR sequencing data for approximately 17 patients were retrieved from Adaptive's ImmunoSEQ software; a few other patients were processed with MiXCR and VDJtools. Because the origin of CDR3 nucleotide sequences shared between donor and recipient could not be assigned, those sequences were removed. At least 2-fold expansion over unstimulated cells and a minimum CFSE-low frequency of 0.002% (template counts) or 0.001% (read counts) were required for clones to be classified as alloreactive. A clone was considered mappable if detected in the sequenced pre-transplant spleen, lymph node, or MLR CFSE-low populations of the donor or recipient. Cumulative frequency of alloreactive clones was calculated as a percentage of all sequences weighted by copy number. The clones in this table, taken by TCRdb from immuneACCESS, are in-frame only. Not every clone is retained; where verified, under half of the shortfall comes from an unresolved V gene, and the cause of the rest is unknown. The DNA was the basis for D and trimming; V, J and clone size are from that table. The sample contains some 45,000 clones, roughly 91% of them found a single time. The leading ten clones occupy 3.5% to 5% of the sample.

This entry is derived from a study of graft-versus-host responses after intestinal transplantation (dated by TCRdb to the early 2020s). Regarding the study in general: Multivisceral, liver-intestinal, or isolated intestinal transplants were received by the recipients. Anti-thymocyte globulin induction was given to all recipients, followed by maintenance tacrolimus and steroids for approximately 3 years. Of the 20 to 25 intestinal transplant recipients enrolled in the cohort, one of whom was a retransplant, a few patients without pretransplant specimens were excluded. Bulk TCR-beta CDR3 sequencing was used to track graft-versus-host and host-versus-graft alloreactive T cell clones in the graft, circulation and bone marrow after intestinal transplantation. A peak of at least 4% donor T cells among recipient peripheral blood mononuclear cells was the definition used for donor T cell macrochimerism. To identify alloreactive clones, pre-transplant mixed lymphocyte reaction products were sequenced and compared with unstimulated pre-transplant donor and recipient T cells. Rather than going through the commercial service, samples from a few later patients were sequenced in-house on an Illumina MiSeq and processed with MiXCR.

Blood samples were collected up to 4 times in the first month after transplant and then at least monthly when available. General findings and caveats noted by the study authors: Early after transplant, peak levels of circulating GvH clones were associated with declines in HvG clones. High GvH to HvG T cell clonal ratios were observed in the allografts of patients with donor T cell macrochimerism. The conclusions were limited by the relatively low number and heterogeneity of the intestinal transplant patients. GvH clones were found in recipient bone marrow, and some of the GvH clones appeared earlier in ileal mucosa or blood, which is consistent with an intestinal mucosal origin.

This specimen consisted of PBMCs, obtained 524 days after transplant. This TCR came from a human patient who received an intestinal transplant, so some T cells may come from the graft donor. The rearrangement combines TRBV19 with TRBJ2-7; the D gene assignment is ambiguous. The DNA reads TGTGCCAGTAGTATTTCAGCAGCAGCGTGGTACGAGCAGTACTTC. Its product reads: CASSISAAAWYEQYF.